This TCR beta chain was profiled in a study of shared clonotypes between healthy human individuals. Study-wide points: The study found about 5% of naive CD4 clonotypes shared across several donors.

The CDR3 runs to 12 residues. Germline-derived CDR1 and CDR2 are SGHNT and YENEEA. V lost 6 bases, J lost 0 bases, and 6 bases lay in between. All donors qualified as healthy HIV-negative adults and had experienced no recent acute infections or vaccinations. Every one of the donors was a Caucasian adult that lived in Nashville, Tennessee. The method was immunoSEQ multiplex PCR; TCRdb's version includes in-frame clones alone and lacks a portion of them. The data contain 2 million to 2.5 million clones, about 90% of them singletons. Note on this clone: What it binds is unknown.

The chain employs TRBV11-3 and TRBJ2-7; D ambiguous. The source of this sequence is a man aged 18 to 29 in good health. Some clones in this sample may be carry-over from other donors' samples. Sequencing was done on a sample of naive CD4+ T cells from PBMCs. Subset reported: CD45RA+ positively selected. CDR3 region: CASRYGSYEQYF. Written as DNA, the CDR3 is TGTGCCAGCAGGTATGGCTCCTACGAGCAGTACTTC.